This T cell receptor beta chain came from a study of regulatory T cells in long-lasting Graves disease. General observations from the study: Preferential use of TRBV28, TRBJ1-2 and TRBJ2-5 was seen in persistent disease.

A remark on this clonotype: The antigen is unknown.

The TCR beta library used iRepertoire HTBI primers with Arm-PCR amplification of CDR3. Each CDR3 protein gets one entry after TCRdb re-called the multiplex PCR reads with MiXCR. The table shows under 450,000 distinct CDR3 sequences, with 12% occurring only once. Time point: newly diagnosed GD, antithyroid drugs for less than 3 months. TCR sequences were obtained from RNA taken from PBMCs. The CDR3 totals 15 residues. Germline CDR1 and CDR2: DFQATT and SNEGSKA (reference sequence). Unmatched junction bases numbered 4, after V lost 0 bases and J lost 0 bases. The sample was also linked to a second study, of T cells in Graves' hyperthyroidism and ophthalmopathy.

The V and J genes are TRBV20-1 and TRBJ1-2, with 7 bases that match TRBD1. Sequencing was performed on peripheral blood mononuclear cells (PBMCs), taken at new diagnosis, from a patient treated with antithyroid drugs. The TCR comes from a woman under 30 with Graves disease. The CDR3 reads CSARDRGTANYGYTF. The CDR3 DNA sequence: TGCAGTGCTAGAGACAGGGGGACGGCTAACTATGGCTACACCTTC.